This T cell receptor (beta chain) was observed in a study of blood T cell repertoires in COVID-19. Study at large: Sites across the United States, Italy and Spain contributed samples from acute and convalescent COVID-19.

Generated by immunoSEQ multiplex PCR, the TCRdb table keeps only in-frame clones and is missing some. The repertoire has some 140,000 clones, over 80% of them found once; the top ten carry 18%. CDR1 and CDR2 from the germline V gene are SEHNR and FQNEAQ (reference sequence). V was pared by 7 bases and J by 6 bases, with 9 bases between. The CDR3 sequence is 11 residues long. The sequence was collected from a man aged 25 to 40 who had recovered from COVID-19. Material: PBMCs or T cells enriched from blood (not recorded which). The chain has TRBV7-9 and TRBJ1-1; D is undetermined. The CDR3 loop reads CASTEGSEAFF. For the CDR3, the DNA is TGTGCCAGCACCGAGGGTTCTGAAGCTTTCTTT.